This T cell receptor (beta chain) comes out of a study of T cell clonotyping in hematopoietic cell transplantation. This CDR3 has 15 residues. The junction had 5 bases not matched to a gene; V was cut back by 3 bases and J by 4 bases. Per the germline V gene, CDR1 is MGHRA and CDR2 is YSYEKL. A single count supports this clone. This table comes from immunoSEQ multiplex PCR, and its TCRdb copy is limited to in-frame clones, with some not included. Here the sample spans some 6,500 clones, approximately 90% being singletons. The source material was PBMCs, sampled 100 days after allogeneic stem cell transplant. This chain joins TRBV4-1 and TRBJ2-7, with 11 nucleotides matching TRBD1. The source is a male patient aged 50 or older who had an allogeneic stem cell transplant from a related donor, so the T cells may come from the graft donor. Some clones in this sample may be carry-over from other donors' samples. CDR3 sequence reads: CASSQGQGEGYEQYF. As DNA, the CDR3 is TGCGCCAGCAGCCAGGGACAGGGGGAGGGGTACGAGCAGTACTTC.